In its sample, the clone carrying this T cell receptor beta chain was seen a few times. Its ends do not fully match the called genes, so a read error is possible. Germline V gene sequence: CDR1 SGDLS, CDR2 YYNGEE. This CDR3 has 15 residues. Using a J-beta primer mix together with a sample-barcoded 5' primer, a second PCR was run for roughly 7 to 12 cycles. TCRdb independently ran MiXCR on the 5' RACE reads; one entry per CDR3 protein. Altogether 630,000 or so distinct CDR3 sequences are present, less than 35% being singletons, with the ten largest covering about 15%. The sample comes from a study of blood T cells in healthy people across ages.

The TCR was taken from an elderly woman in good health. The specimen sequenced was blood. The chain recombines TRBV9 with TRBJ2-1; possibly TRBD2 for D (6 bases). CDR3 DNA sequence: TGTGCCAGCAGCGTAGCGGGAGCCTCCTACGATGAGCAGTTCTTC. Translating it yields CASSVAGASYDEQFF.